This paragraph reports one T cell receptor (beta chain). Its antigen is as yet unknown. Trimming took 7 bases from V and 4 from J, leaving 15 bases between them. The CDR3 has 14 residues. Germline V gene lookup returns CDR1 SGHTA and CDR2 FQGNSA. This entry comes from a study of cytomegalovirus exposure and HLA in healthy donors. General observations from the study: In a later analysis, across HLA loci, associated TCR counts were highest for DRB1, lowest for HLA-C. Earlier results showed most TCR beta V segments being productive about 87% or about 30% of the time.

PCR was performed using 60 Vbeta and 13 Jbeta primers. Measured with immunoSEQ multiplex PCR; TCRdb has only the in-frame clones, and not every one. The data show around 150,000 clones, with about 80% seen just once and around 5% held by the top ten. The TCR comes from a male donor in good health and CMV-seronegative. The gene calls are TRBV7-2 and TRBJ2-3, with no clear D. The sequencing sample was made of PBMCs. In nucleotides, the CDR3 is TGTGCCAGCACCCTTACCACTATATCAGATACGCAGTATTTT. Its translation: CASTLTTISDTQYF. Drawing the rest from reference TRBV7-2 and TRBJ2-3, the complete variable domain is GAGVSQSPSNKVTEKGKDVELRCDPISGHTALYWYRQSLGQGLEFLIYFQGNSAPDKSGLPSDRFSAERTGGSVSTLTIQRTQQEDSAVYLCASTLTTISDTQYFGPGTRLTVL.